This T cell receptor beta chain is drawn from a study of T cells in Graves' hyperthyroidism and ophthalmopathy. Study as a whole: Before any treatment, at initial diagnosis, peripheral blood was collected.

Germline CDR1 SNHLY, CDR2 FYNNEI. The CDR3 runs 15 residues. V trimming: 4 bases; J trimming: 8 bases; junction bases outside the gene matches: 10. A word on this clonotype: Its specificity is not known.

Thyroid ultrasound, orbital computed tomography, clinical symptoms, and serum thyroxine and TRAb underpinned diagnoses. PBMCs were derived from 10 ml fresh peripheral blood. The study, taken as a whole, reports: Blood held most thyroid clonotypes expanded above 0.001 frequency.

Amplified TCR beta CDR3 regions derived from RNA transcripts. When the TCR CDR3 underwent first-round RT-PCR, the HTBI primer set was used. TCRdb ran MiXCR on the multiplex PCR reads and lists one entry per CDR3 protein. The sample has under 300,000 distinct CDR3 sequences, about 14% seen once; the top ten hold about 14%. The genes are TRBV2 and TRBJ1-5, with 8 bases identical to TRBD1. The TCR was taken from a woman aged 35 to 49 with Graves' hyperthyroidism that later progressed to Graves' ophthalmopathy. The specimen sequenced was blood. Written as DNA, the CDR3 is TGTGCCAGCAGTGTAAGGGCCAGGGGGCGTGAGCCCCAGCATTTT. Translation gives CASSVRARGREPQHF.